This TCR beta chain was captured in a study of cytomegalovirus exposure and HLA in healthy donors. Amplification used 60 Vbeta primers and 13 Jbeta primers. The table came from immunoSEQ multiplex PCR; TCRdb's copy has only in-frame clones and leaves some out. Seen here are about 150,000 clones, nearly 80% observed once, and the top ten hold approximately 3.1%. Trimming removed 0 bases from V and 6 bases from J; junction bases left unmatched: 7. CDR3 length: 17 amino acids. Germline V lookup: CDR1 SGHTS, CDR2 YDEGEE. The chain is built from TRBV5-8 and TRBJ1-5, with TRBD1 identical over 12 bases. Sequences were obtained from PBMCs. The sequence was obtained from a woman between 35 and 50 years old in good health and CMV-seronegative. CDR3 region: CASSLVVGTGGGQPQHF. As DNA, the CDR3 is TGTGCCAGCAGCTTGGTTGTAGGGACAGGGGGCGGTCAGCCCCAGCATTTT.